These 3 T cell receptor beta chains came from one sample sequenced in a study of blood T cell repertoires in COVID-19 (TCRdb year 2020). Library preparation was by the immunoSEQ multiplex PCR assay. TCRdb provides this immuneACCESS table in a form limited to in-frame rearrangements. Some clones are lacking; in checked studies, under half of them reflect an unresolved V gene, and why the rest are absent is not known. Within this sample are 200,000 to 250,000 clones, with under 85% of them counted one time only. The ten largest clones add up to about 1.7% of the sample. The specimen was PBMCs or T cells enriched from blood (not recorded which). These receptors were taken from a man aged 55 to 70 who had recovered from COVID-19.

This clone was counted a single time. V usage is TRBV19 and J usage is TRBJ1-2; 10 bases fit TRBD1. The length of the CDR3 is 12 residues. CDR1 is LNHDA and CDR2 is SQIVND in the germline V gene (reference sequence). V trimming: 8 bases; J trimming: 8 bases; junction bases outside the gene matches: 5. CDR3 bases: TGTGCCAGTGGACAGGGGGTATGGGGCTACACCTTC. Its translation is CASGQGVWGYTF.

In this sample, this clone turned up once. The chain carries TRBV11-3 and TRBJ2-3; 7 nucleotides align to TRBD1. Unmatched junction bases numbered 5, after V lost 5 bases and J lost 3 bases. The germline CDR1 and CDR2 sequences are SGHNT and YENEEA. The CDR3 covers 14 residues. The CDR3 DNA reads TGTGCCAGCAGCCGAGGGGGCGGGACAGATACGCAGTATTTT. Protein sequence: CASSRGGGTDTQYF.

The chain has TRBV10-3 and TRBJ2-1; the D gene is possibly TRBD1 (6 bases). CDR3 length: 15 amino acids. Looked up from germline, CDR1 is ENHRY and CDR2 is SYGVKD. V shed 0 bases and J shed 6 bases, with 12 bases lying between them. CDR3 region: CAISESRDKGNEQFF. CDR3 DNA: TGTGCCATCAGTGAGTCGAGGGACAAAGGCAATGAGCAGTTCTTC.